This is a list of T cell receptor beta chains from one sample in a study of blood T cells in healthy people across ages. A single record per CDR3 protein comes from TCRdb applying MiXCR to the 5' RACE reads. The profile shows about 800,000 distinct CDR3 sequences, 25% of them singletons. The data were also submitted as part of a second study, on T cells of mothers and their children.

The specimen sequenced was blood. These receptors were taken from a boy aged 10-17 years in good health. The CDR3 runs from the conserved cysteine through the conserved F or W. D genes are given only for firm matches. Size values are once, few and many counts, or a class for expanded clones, and some rows have none.

D	size	V	J	DNA	CDR3
NA	NA	TRBV24-1	TRBJ2-1	TGTGCCACCAGTAAAACCGGGAACCAGCAGTTCTTC	CATSKTGNQQFF
NA	NA	TRBV29-1	TRBJ2-7	TGCAGCGTTGAAACCGAGAAGTACGAGCAGTACTTC	CSVETEKYEQYF
TRBD1	NA	TRBV6-2/TRBV6-3	TRBJ2-7	TGTGCCAGCAGTTACCGGTCGGACAGGACCTACGAGCAGTACTTC	CASSYRSDRTYEQYF
NA	NA	TRBV7-9	TRBJ2-6	TGTGCCAGCATACATGCTGGGGCCAACGTCCTGACTTTC	CASIHAGANVLTF
NA	NA	TRBV5-4	TRBJ2-4	TGTGCCAGCAGCTTGCGGGTCGAGGGCATTCAGTACTTC	CASSLRVEGIQYF
NA	NA	TRBV10-3	TRBJ2-6	TGTGCCATCAGTGAGCTAAGCTCTGGGGCCAACGTCCTGACTTTC	CAISELSSGANVLTF
NA	NA	TRBV7-9	TRBJ1-2	TGTGCCAGCAGCTCAATCCCGGAGGAGGTTCTCGATGGCTACACCTTC	CASSSIPEEVLDGYTF
NA	NA	TRBV12-3/TRBV12-4	TRBJ1-2	TGTGCCAGCTCCTTCGGACGGGGGTATGGCTACACCTTC	CASSFGRGYGYTF
NA	NA	TRBV6-2/TRBV6-3	TRBJ2-7	TGTGCCTGCAGTCTTGGCTACGAGCAGTACTTC	CACSLGYEQYF
NA	NA	TRBV4-1	TRBJ2-5	TGCGCCAGTAGCCAAGTGAGGCGGTACCAAGAGACCCAGTACTTC	CASSQVRRYQETQYF
NA	NA	TRBV29-1	TRBJ1-1	TGCAGCGCCCCGGGAGGTTCCAGCGCTGAAGCTTTCTTT	CSAPGGSSAEAFF
NA	NA	TRBV6-2/TRBV6-3	TRBJ1-4	TGTGCCAGCAGTTACCACGACAGATACGGCCCTGAAAAACTGTTTTTT	CASSYHDRYGPEKLFF
NA	many	TRBV7-2	TRBJ2-1	TGTGCCAGCAGCCACGCCTCGGGTAATGAGCAGTTCTTC	CASSHASGNEQFF
TRBD2	NA	TRBV20-1	TRBJ2-2	TGCAGTGCTAGCGACCCCGCTAGCGGGAGAGGCACCGGGGAGCTGTTTTTT	CSASDPASGRGTGELFF
NA	NA	TRBV7-8	TRBJ2-3	TGTGCCAGCAGCCCGTCCCGCACAGATACGCAGTATTTT	CASSPSRTDTQYF
NA	NA	TRBV29-1	TRBJ2-3	TGCAGCGCTGAGACGGGCACAGATACGCAGTATTTT	CSAETGTDTQYF
NA	NA	TRBV11-1	TRBJ2-2	TGTGCCAGCAGCTGGAGTCGTAGGGACAACACCGGGGAGCTGTTTTTT	CASSWSRRDNTGELFF
NA	NA	TRBV6-1	TRBJ2-1	TGTGCCAGCAGTGAAGACAGGTTCTCCTACAATGAGCAGTTCTTC	CASSEDRFSYNEQFF
NA	NA	TRBV6-6	TRBJ2-2	TGTGCCAGCAGTTACTTAGGGACCTACACCGGGGAGCTGTTTTTT	CASSYLGTYTGELFF
NA	NA	TRBV29-1	TRBJ2-7	TGCAGCGTAATAGCGCTTCTCTCCTACGAGCAGTACTTC	CSVIALLSYEQYF
NA	NA	TRBV30	TRBJ1-1	TGTGCCTGGGCTGGCAGGGTCACTGAAGCTTTCTTT	CAWAGRVTEAFF
NA	few	TRBV27	TRBJ1-2	TGTGCCAGCAGTTTATCGACTTGGGGGCCCGGCTACACCTTC	CASSLSTWGPGYTF
NA	NA	TRBV6-5	TRBJ1-1	TGTGCCAGCGGTGGAGTGGGCAGGGGCACTGAAGCTTTCTTT	CASGGVGRGTEAFF
NA	NA	TRBV4-2	TRBJ2-4	TGTGCCAGCAGCCTCCATCCTGTCAGAAAAAACATTCAGTACTTC	CASSLHPVRKNIQYF
TRBD1	NA	TRBV6-5	TRBJ1-5	TGTGCCAGCAGTTACGGTATAATAGGGGGCTCGTTGCAGCCCCAGCATTTT	CASSYGIIGGSLQPQHF
NA	NA	TRBV29-1	TRBJ1-1	TGCAGCGTCTACACGGGACATCTGAGCGCTGAAGCTTTCTTT	CSVYTGHLSAEAFF
NA	few	TRBV29-1	TRBJ1-1	TGCAGCGTTGCCCAGACGTTGAACACTGAAGCTTTCTTT	CSVAQTLNTEAFF
NA	NA	TRBV18	TRBJ2-2	TGTGCCAGCTCCGAAGCTATAACCGGGGAGCTGTTTTTT	CASSEAITGELFF
NA	NA	TRBV20-1	TRBJ1-1	TGCAGTGCTAGAGCGGCCGTGACAATGAACACTGAAGCTTTCTTT	CSARAAVTMNTEAFF
TRBD1	NA	TRBV19	TRBJ1-5	TGTGCCAGTAGTATAGAGGGGACAGGGAATCAGCCCCAGCATTTT	CASSIEGTGNQPQHF
TRBD2	NA	TRBV14	TRBJ2-1	TGTGCCAGCAGCCAAGGGGGACTAGCGGAAGGCCGGGAGCAGTTCTTC	CASSQGGLAEGREQFF
NA	NA	TRBV13	TRBJ2-6	TGTGCCAGCAGCTTACTAATCCGGCAGGCCTCTGGGGCCAACGTCCTGACTTTC	CASSLLIRQASGANVLTF
TRBD2	many	TRBV28	TRBJ2-5	TGTGCCAGCAGTTTTTTGCCTGTGGGGACTAGCGTCCCCGAACAAGAGACCCAGTACTTC	CASSFLPVGTSVPEQETQYF
TRBD1	NA	TRBV5-1	TRBJ2-5	TGCGCCAGCAGCTTGGGCCCCGGGCAGGGGGAAGAGACCCAGTACTTC	CASSLGPGQGEETQYF
TRBD1	NA	TRBV5-1	TRBJ1-2	TGCGCCAGCGGCCCGGGACAGGGGTCCTATGGCTACACCTTC	CASGPGQGSYGYTF
TRBD1	NA	TRBV28	TRBJ2-5	TGTGCCAGCAGTTTATTACTAACAGGGGACCAGACCGGGAAAGAGACCCAGTACTTC	CASSLLLTGDQTGKETQYF
TRBD1	few	TRBV12-3/TRBV12-4	TRBJ1-1	TGTGCCAGCAGTTATACAGGGGGCGGTAAGAGGAACACTGAAGCTTTCTTT	CASSYTGGGKRNTEAFF
TRBD1	NA	TRBV6-1	TRBJ1-2	TGTGCCAGCAGCCGGACCGGGACAGGGGGCTCGGGTGGCTACACCTTC	CASSRTGTGGSGGYTF
TRBD1	few	TRBV10-3	TRBJ2-7	TGTGCCATCAGTAGGGACAGGTCCTACGAGCAGTACTTC	CAISRDRSYEQYF
TRBD2	many	TRBV20-1	TRBJ2-5	TGCAGTGCTACCGAAGTAGCGGGAGCGAGAGAGACCCAGTACTTC	CSATEVAGARETQYF
NA	NA	TRBV7-9	TRBJ1-2	TGTGCCAGCAGCTCGGGGGCAGCAGCTAACTATGGCTACACCTTC	CASSSGAAANYGYTF
NA	NA	TRBV6-2/TRBV6-3	TRBJ2-3	TGTGCCAGCAGTTTCTTCGGCACAGATACGCAGTATTTT	CASSFFGTDTQYF
TRBD2	NA	TRBV2	TRBJ2-3	TGTGCCAGCAGTGAAGCACGCGGGAGTGCCACAGATACGCAGTATTTT	CASSEARGSATDTQYF
NA	few	TRBV7-2	TRBJ2-5	TGTGCCAGCAGCTTAGCGGCAGGTCAGACCTACGGGCAGTACTTC	CASSLAAGQTYGQYF
NA	NA	TRBV3-1	TRBJ2-1	TGCGCCAGCAGTCAAGGGCAGATGGGGTCGGTCTTC	CASSQGQMGSVF
NA	few	TRBV20-1	TRBJ2-7	TGCAGTGCTAGAGAGCGGCGGGGCTCCTACGAGCAGTACTTC	CSARERRGSYEQYF
TRBD2	NA	TRBV27	TRBJ2-1	TGTGCCAGCAGTCCTTGGACTAGCATGGCCTACAATGAGCAGTTCTTC	CASSPWTSMAYNEQFF
TRBD2	NA	TRBV7-9	TRBJ2-3	TGTGCCAGCAGCCCGCGTGAAGCGGGACGGACAGATACGCAGTATTTT	CASSPREAGRTDTQYF
NA	few	TRBV28	TRBJ1-5	TGTGCCAGCAGTGGACCCAAGAATCAGCCCCAGCATTTT	CASSGPKNQPQHF
TRBD2	NA	TRBV3-1	TRBJ2-5	TGTGCCAGCAGCCAAGGTCTCGTGGGGGGGGAGGCCCAGTACTTC	CASSQGLVGGEAQYF
NA	NA	TRBV7-2	TRBJ1-6	TGTGCCACCACCGCGAGCTCCTATAATTCACCCCTCCACTTT	CATTASSYNSPLHF
NA	NA	TRBV11-2	TRBJ2-5	TGTGCCAGCAGTAACCCCGAAACAGGTCTACAAGAGACCCAGTACTTC	CASSNPETGLQETQYF